The clone carrying this T cell receptor beta chain was counted only a few times. This entry comes from a study of cytomegalovirus exposure and HLA in healthy donors. CDR3 length: 15 residues. CDR1 is GTSNPN, CDR2 SVGIG, per germline (reference sequence). V was clipped by 2 bases and J by 2 bases, with 15 bases between them. The PCR ran on 60 Vbeta and 13 Jbeta primers. The table came from immunoSEQ multiplex PCR; TCRdb's copy has only in-frame clones and leaves some out. The data show 95,000 to 150,000 clones, 77% seen once. This receptor was identified in a man aged 18-30 years in good health and CMV-seropositive. The sequencing input was PBMCs. The V gene is TRBV30, the J gene TRBJ2-5; unclear D gene. The CDR3 spells CAWSSRDPMQETQYF. The CDR3 nucleotides read TGTGCCTGGAGTTCTAGAGATCCGATGCAAGAGACCCAGTACTTC.